Each of the 27 T cell receptor beta chains below was sequenced from the same sample in a study of cytomegalovirus exposure and HLA in healthy donors. The PCR made use of 60 Vbeta and 13 Jbeta primers. TCRdb keeps only in-frame clones here, not all; method: immunoSEQ multiplex PCR. This table has over 150,000 clones, 75% appearing once. Sequencing was performed on PBMCs. These receptors were obtained from a male donor in good health and CMV-seronegative.

The gene calls are TRBV5-1 and TRBJ1-5; 7 nucleotides line up with TRBD1. V shed 0 bases, J shed 1 base, and the junction held 4 bases outside the gene matches. Germline V gene sequence: CDR1 SGHRS, CDR2 YFSETQ. The CDR3 covers 16 residues. The CDR3 loop is CASSLGEGASNQPQHF. For the CDR3, the DNA is TGCGCCAGCAGCTTGGGCGAGGGGGCCAGCAATCAGCCCCAGCATTTT.

The chain carries TRBV18 and TRBJ2-7; 11 bases are a match to TRBD1. The V and J ends lost 8 bases and 6 bases, in that order; junction bases with no gene match: 6. This CDR3 spans 13 amino acids. Germline CDR1 is KGHSH and CDR2 is LQKENI. CDR3 in amino acids: CASQGQGVSEQYF. The CDR3 DNA reads as TGTGCCAGCCAGGGACAGGGGGTGAGCGAGCAGTACTTC.

J is TRBJ2-1 and V is TRBV6-5, with TRBD1 matching 11 bases. Trimming cost V 2 bases and J 9 bases; bases outside gene matches: 6. Germline values: CDR1 MNHEY, CDR2 SVGAGI. The CDR3 is made up of 15 amino acids. The DNA for the CDR3 is TGTGCCAGCAGTTACATTGGGACAGGGGGGGTTGAGCAGTTCTTC. Its protein is CASSYIGTGGVEQFF.

V is TRBV9 and J is TRBJ2-3; the D gene is possibly TRBD1 (6 bases). Deletions cut 1 base from V and 9 bases from J, with 9 bases between. Germline values: CDR1 SGDLS, CDR2 YYNGEE. The CDR3 extends over 12 amino acids. The CDR3 nucleotides read TGTGCCAGCAGCGTAACGACAGGAACGCAGTATTTT. It translates to CASSVTTGTQYF. The variable domain in full, completed from reference TRBV9 and TRBJ2-3, reads DSGVTQTPKHLITATGQRVTLRCSPRSGDLSVYWYQQSLDQGLQFLIQYYNGEERAKGNILERFSAQQFPDLHSELNLSSLELGDSALYFCASSVTTGTQYFGPGTRLTVL.

The chain links TRBV6-1 to TRBJ1-5; D gene uncertain. V was shortened by 2 bases and J by 2 bases, with 13 bases between the two germline ends. From germline, CDR1 is MNHNS and CDR2 SASEGT. CDR3 size: 16 residues. The CDR3 reads CASSENRGGGNQPQHF. CDR3 nucleotides: TGTGCCAGCAGTGAAAATCGTGGAGGCGGCAATCAGCCCCAGCATTTT.

The chain combines TRBV2 with TRBJ2-1, with 14 bases identical to TRBD2. Trimming took 3 bases from V and 9 from J; bases not matched to a gene: 4. Looked up from germline, CDR1 is SNHLY and CDR2 is FYNNEI. The CDR3 is made up of 15 amino acids. The CDR3 region is CASSETSGGALEQFF. CDR3 sequence (DNA): TGTGCCAGCAGTGAGACTAGCGGGGGGGCCCTTGAGCAGTTCTTC.

V usage is TRBV4-2 and J usage is TRBJ1-5; D is perhaps TRBD1 (6 bases). Trimming left V 1 base short and J 0 bases short, with 7 bases between. Germline assignment: CDR1 LGHNA and CDR2 YNFKEQ. This CDR3 spans 15 amino acids. The CDR3 bases are TGTGCCAGCAGCCAAGGGACAGATAGCAATCAGCCCCAGCATTTT. This encodes CASSQGTDSNQPQHF.

This clone was seen a handful of times. The rearrangement uses TRBV4-2 and TRBJ1-2; 8 nucleotides match TRBD1. Germline-derived CDR1 and CDR2 are LGHNA and YNFKEQ. This CDR3 region has 15 residues. The V gene end was trimmed by 0 bases and the J gene end by 2 bases; junction bases not matched to a gene: 2. The CDR3 sequence: CASSQDGTGNYGYTF. DNA for the CDR3: TGTGCCAGCAGCCAAGACGGGACAGGAAACTATGGCTACACCTTC.

This rearrangement joins TRBV7-2 to TRBJ1-3; D unresolved. Germline V CDR1 and CDR2: SGHTA, FQGNSA. The CDR3 consists of 15 residues. V was shortened by 4 bases and J by 0 bases, with 10 bases between the two germline ends. CDR3 DNA sequence: TGTGCCAGCAGCTCCACCCTATTCTCTGGAAACACCATATATTTT. Protein product: CASSSTLFSGNTIYF. Full variable domain (remainder filled in from reference TRBV7-2 and TRBJ1-3): GAGVSQSPSNKVTEKGKDVELRCDPISGHTALYWYRQSLGQGLEFLIYFQGNSAPDKSGLPSDRFSAERTGGSVSTLTIQRTQQEDSAVYLCASSSTLFSGNTIYFGEGSWLTVV.

The chain is built from TRBV19 and TRBJ1-2, with D tentatively TRBD1 (6 bases). Germline CDR1 LNHDA, CDR2 SQIVND (reference sequence). Trimming took 6 bases from V and 4 from J, leaving 18 bases between them. There are 15 residues in the CDR3. The CDR3 nucleotides read TGTGCCAGTAGAGGCTGGGCAGGGGCTACCTATGGCTACACCTTC. It specifies CASRGWAGATYGYTF.

This rearrangement joins TRBV7-8 to TRBJ1-1; 9 bases agree with TRBD1. This CDR3 region has 16 residues. V lost 3 bases to trimming and J lost 3 bases; unmatched junction nucleotides: 8. Germline V gives CDR1 SGHVS, CDR2 FQNEAQ. Here the CDR3 DNA reads TGTGCCAGCAGCTTCCGGGACAGGGTAACGGACACTGAAGCTTTCTTT. It codes for CASSFRDRVTDTEAFF.

The chain is built from TRBV7-9 and TRBJ2-1, with D uncertain. V lost 2 bases, J lost 0 bases, and 8 bases lay in between. The CDR3 runs 15 residues. The germline gives CDR1 SEHNR, CDR2 FQNEAQ (reference sequence). The chain's CDR3 is CASSLPVSSYNEQFF. The CDR3, as DNA: TGTGCCAGCAGCTTACCGGTGAGCTCCTACAATGAGCAGTTCTTC.

As to this clone: Additional DNA sequences in this sample encode the identical CDR3. This sequence joins TRBV2 and TRBJ2-4; 9 nucleotides match TRBD1. The V gene's germline CDR1 is SNHLY and CDR2 FYNNEI. Trimming at V came to 5 bases and at J to 6 bases, leaving 11 bases not matched to a gene. This CDR3 region has 16 residues. CDR3 in amino acids: CASSYMPGQGPNIQYF. The CDR3 DNA sequence: TGTGCCAGCAGTTATATGCCGGGACAGGGTCCAAACATTCAGTACTTC. Complete variable domain (other parts from reference TRBV2 and TRBJ2-4): EPEVTQTPSHQVTQMGQEVILRCVPISNHLYFYWYRQILGQKVEFLVSFYNNEISEKSEIFDDQFSVERPDGSNFTLKIRSTKLEDSAMYFCASSYMPGQGPNIQYFGAGTRLSVL.

The chain uses TRBV10-2 and TRBJ1-5; D uncertain. Trimming removed 4 bases at V and 9 bases at J, with 13 bases between. CDR3 length: 13 residues. The V gene's germline CDR1 is WSHSY and CDR2 SAAADI. The CDR3 nucleotides are TGCGCCAGCAGTGGGGAGGTTCTACTGCCCCAGCATTTT. It is translated as CASSGEVLLPQHF.

This chain uses TRBV11-2 with TRBJ2-7; possible D gene TRBD2, 5 bases. Germline CDR1 reads SGHAT; CDR2 reads FQNNGV. The CDR3 runs to 16 residues. V dropped 4 bases and J dropped 3 bases, with 19 bases sitting between them. CDR3 residues: CASSSVADSRFYEQYF. CDR3 DNA sequence: TGTGCCAGCAGCTCCGTGGCGGACTCACGTTTCTACGAGCAGTACTTC.

The genes are TRBV15 and TRBJ2-5; D possibly corresponds to TRBD1 (5 bases). Germline V gene data show CDR1 as LNHNV and CDR2 as YYDKDF (reference sequence). The CDR3 spans 13 residues. V gave up 9 bases and J gave up 2 bases, with 13 bases separating them. The CDR3 DNA reads as TGTGCCACAAGAACAGGCCCACAAGAGACCCAGTACTTC. It codes for CATRTGPQETQYF.

As to this clone: This same CDR3 is encoded by further DNA sequences in the sample. The J gene is TRBJ2-7, the V gene TRBV6-1; the D gene is possibly TRBD2 (5 bases). V was shortened by 1 base and J by 2 bases, with 9 bases between the two germline ends. This CDR3 has 14 amino acids. Germline values: CDR1 MNHNS, CDR2 SASEGT. CDR3 bases: TGTGCCAGCAGTGAAGGGAGCGGCCCCTACGAGCAGTACTTC. The encoded protein is CASSEGSGPYEQYF.

The rearrangement links TRBV6-1 to TRBJ1-1; D not resolved. There are 15 residues in the CDR3. CDR1 MNHNS and CDR2 SASEGT come from the germline V gene. V lost 3 bases, J lost 4 bases, and 15 bases lay in between. CDR3 loop: CASSDPWTGRTEAFF. CDR3 DNA sequence: TGTGCCAGCAGTGACCCATGGACTGGGCGCACTGAAGCTTTCTTT.

The chain joins TRBV6-1 to TRBJ1-1, with D possibly matching TRBD1 (6 bases). V was trimmed by 8 bases and J by 1 base, leaving 11 bases between them. This CDR3 has 13 amino acids. The germline CDR1 and CDR2 sequences are MNHNS and SASEGT. In DNA form, the CDR3 reads TGTGCCAGCCCGAGGGGGGGGAACACTGAAGCTTTCTTT. It codes for CASPRGGNTEAFF.

This clone was seen a handful of times. The chain employs TRBV12-5 and TRBJ1-5, with TRBD1 identical over 7 bases. The CDR3 loop spans 17 amino acids. Germline V gene lookup returns CDR1 LGHNT and CDR2 FRNRAP. With V trimmed by 7 bases and J by 0 bases, 12 bases remained unmatched. CDR3 in amino acids: CASAPLGQAYSNQPQHF. In DNA form, the CDR3 reads TGTGCTAGTGCCCCCCTCGGACAGGCCTATAGCAATCAGCCCCAGCATTTT. Looking up the rest from reference TRBV12-5 and TRBJ1-5 gives the full variable domain: DARVTQTPRHKVTEMGQEVTMRCQPILGHNTVFWYRQTMMQGLELLAYFRNRAPLDDSGMPKDRFSAEMPDATLATLKIQPSEPRDSAVYFCASAPLGQAYSNQPQHFGDGTRLSIL.

This clone was seen a handful of times. This rearrangement joins TRBV11-3 to TRBJ2-3, with TRBD2 matching 9 bases. The germline V gene has CDR1 SGHNT and CDR2 YENEEA. The CDR3 is 15 amino acids. V was pared by 4 bases and J by 0 bases, with 2 bases of the junction left unmatched. The chain's CDR3 is CASSSSGVSTDTQYF. The CDR3 nucleotides read TGTGCCAGCAGCTCTAGCGGGGTTAGCACAGATACGCAGTATTTT.

This sequence joins TRBV27 and TRBJ1-6; D ambiguous. Between the trimmed V and J ends, which lost 5 bases and 10 bases, there was a span of 18 bases. The CDR3 contains 15 residues. From germline, CDR1 is MNHEY and CDR2 SMNVEV (reference sequence). The DNA of the CDR3 is TGTGCCAGCAGTCTCCTCGGAGAGGGAGGATCACCCCTCCACTTT. Translation gives CASSLLGEGGSPLHF.

The chain joins TRBV7-8 to TRBJ2-3; perhaps TRBD2 as D (5 bases). Germline V gene data show CDR1 as SGHVS and CDR2 as FQNEAQ. V was trimmed by 2 bases and J by 2 bases, leaving 8 bases between them. The CDR3 contains 14 residues. The CDR3 region is CASSLSRATDTQYF. In DNA, the CDR3 is TGTGCCAGCAGCTTATCGCGGGCCACAGATACGCAGTATTTT. The complete variable domain, with remaining parts taken from reference TRBV7-8 and TRBJ2-3, reads GAGVSQSPRYKVAKRGQDVALRCDPISGHVSLFWYQQALGQGPEFLTYFQNEAQLDKSGLPSDRFFAERPEGSVSTLKIQRTQQEDSAVYLCASSLSRATDTQYFGPGTRLTVL.

This chain connects TRBV4-3 to TRBJ2-5; TRBD2 agrees at 7 bases. The DNA end favors TRBJ2-7, so the J call may be wrong. Germline values: CDR1 LGHNA, CDR2 YSLEER. The CDR3 is 17 amino acids. CDR3 protein: CASSQDFQWEGGSEQYF. CDR3 coding DNA: TGCGCCAGCAGCCAAGATTTTCAATGGGAGGGAGGGAGCGAGCAGTACTTC.

The V and J genes are TRBV5-8 and TRBJ1-4; 8 bases agree with TRBD1. With 0 bases clipped from V and 5 bases from J, the junction kept 6 bases outside the gene matches. Looked up from germline, CDR1 is SGHTS and CDR2 is YDEGEE. The CDR3 sequence is 16 residues long. The CDR3 reads CASSLGQGKKNEKLFF. As DNA, the CDR3 is TGTGCCAGCAGCTTGGGACAGGGGAAGAAGAATGAAAAACTGTTTTTT. Looking up the rest from reference TRBV5-8 and TRBJ1-4 gives the full variable domain: EAGVTQSPTHLIKTRGQQATLRCSPISGHTSVYWYQQALGLGLQFLLWYDEGEERNRGNFPPRFSGRQFPNYSSELNVNALELEDSALYLCASSLGQGKKNEKLFFGSGTQLSVL.

This chain connects TRBV9 to TRBJ2-3, with 8 bases matching TRBD2. Germline trimming cut 0 bases from V and 4 bases from J; bases unmatched to any gene: 7. This CDR3 contains 16 residues. CDR1 is SGDLS and CDR2 is YYNGEE in the germline V gene. The CDR3: CASSVGAGAGADTQYF. DNA for the CDR3: TGTGCCAGCAGCGTAGGAGCGGGAGCGGGGGCAGATACGCAGTATTTT.

V is TRBV5-1 and J is TRBJ2-5, with 12 bases aligning to TRBD1. J lost 5 bases, V lost 0 bases, and 8 bases had no gene match. This CDR3 region has 17 residues. From germline, CDR1 is SGHRS and CDR2 YFSETQ. DNA of the CDR3: TGCGCCAGCAGCTTGGCCGGGACAGGGGGCCTTGGGGAGACCCAGTACTTC. Translating it yields CASSLAGTGGLGETQYF.